This is a list of T cell receptor beta chains from one sample in a study of T cells in Graves' hyperthyroidism and ophthalmopathy. TCRdb reanalysed the multiplex PCR reads using MiXCR and keeps one entry per CDR3 protein. The data show some 460,000 distinct CDR3 sequences, with approximately 14% seen just once and over 7.5% held by the top ten. The sequenced sample was blood. These receptors were collected from a woman between 18 and 30 years old with Graves' hyperthyroidism. The CDR3 runs from the conserved cysteine through the conserved F or W. Expanded clones get a size class; other rows say once, few or many, or leave the size out.

CDR3aa | j_gene | v_gene | abundance
CASSQGRYPVASNYGYTF | TRBJ1-2 | TRBV3-1 | NA
CATSEQGSWNEQFF | TRBJ2-1 | TRBV6-1 | few
CASSSPGQGGSPLHF | TRBJ1-6 | TRBV28 | many
CASSPRPTGTHEQYF | TRBJ2-7 | TRBV5-5 | many
CASSHRDRGISYEQYF | TRBJ2-7 | TRBV12-3/TRBV12-4 | many
CASSLAAKGRGLMYTEAFF | TRBJ1-1 | TRBV11-2 | many
CASSAGGTGGYEQFF | TRBJ2-1 | TRBV9 | NA
CASSQGPGTGNYGYTF | TRBJ1-2 | TRBV3-1 | many
CASSDGTSGMGEQYF | TRBJ2-7 | TRBV2 | many
CASSPGLSTEAFF | TRBJ1-1 | TRBV12-3/TRBV12-4 | once
CAIAGPALAGGYNEQFF | TRBJ2-1 | TRBV10-3 | many
CASSLGGSELYGYTF | TRBJ1-2 | TRBV27 | NA
CSARRGRADIQYF | TRBJ2-4 | TRBV20-1 | NA
CASSPNPGLRTDTQYF | TRBJ2-3 | TRBV3-1 | many
CASSLGLAGDIPQYF | TRBJ2-3 | TRBV7-9 | many
CATGTRSYEQYF | TRBJ2-7 | TRBV11-3 | many
CASSLGGLAGAVGETQYF | TRBJ2-5 | TRBV11-2 | few
CASSGILAGGETQYF | TRBJ2-5 | TRBV5-4 | few
CASSLAGNEPQHF | TRBJ1-5 | TRBV12-3/TRBV12-4 | many
CASSLPHSQETQYF | TRBJ2-5 | TRBV12-3/TRBV12-4 | many
CAISESRAGNTEAFF | TRBJ1-1 | TRBV10-3 | NA
CATSTSGELFF | TRBJ2-2 | TRBV24-1 | many
CAIMGGNTEAFF | TRBJ1-1 | TRBV10-3 | few
CASSPGQGEEQYF | TRBJ2-7 | TRBV11-2 | many
CASSPQPSGAYNEQFF | TRBJ2-1 | TRBV5-1 | NA
CASSPLSLAGGPGELFF | TRBJ2-2 | TRBV5-1 | NA
CASSFRTGPHEQYF | TRBJ2-7 | TRBV13 | many
CASSETGGRGNEQYF | TRBJ2-7 | TRBV2 | NA
CASIFSGKDTQYF | TRBJ2-3 | TRBV28 | many